The 24 T cell receptor beta chains listed next were all sequenced from one sample in a study of OX40 agonist ivuxolimab in advanced cancers. Using immunoSEQ multiplex PCR, the repertoire was profiled, and TCRdb retains in-frame clones only, with some absent. The sample lists about 77,000 clones; roughly nine tenths were seen once. This specimen consisted of CD4+ or CD8+ T cells sorted from blood, obtained in a trial of the OX40 agonist ivuxolimab. The receptors originated from an adult with an advanced solid tumor such as melanoma, head and neck, liver or kidney cancer.

This chain joins TRBV6-4 and TRBJ1-1; D may be TRBD1 (6 bases). Germline V gives CDR1 MRHNA, CDR2 SNTAGT. V was pared by 5 bases and J by 8 bases, with 12 bases between. There are 12 residues in the CDR3. The DNA for the CDR3 is TGTGCCAGCAGTACCCATGGACAGGAAGCTTTCTTT. It codes for CASSTHGQEAFF.

This sequence joins TRBV19 and TRBJ1-2; D unclear. The CDR3 consists of 14 residues. Germline CDR1 reads LNHDA; CDR2 reads SQIVND (reference sequence). V lost 5 bases and J lost 10, with 20 bases in between. The CDR3 protein is CASSSSPSGRYYTF. CDR3 DNA sequence: TGTGCCAGTAGTTCCAGCCCCTCCGGACGATACTACACCTTC.

Remarks on this clone: Sequence at one end of the junction differs from germline and may be a read error. The chain is built from TRBV5-1 and TRBJ1-1, with 7 bases fitting TRBD1. From germline, CDR1 is SGHRS and CDR2 YFSETQ. This CDR3 contains 15 residues. CDR3: CASSKGDSLNTEAFF. The CDR3 DNA reads as TGTGCCAGCAGCAAGGGGGACAGCCTGAACACTGAAGCTTTCTTT.

The rearrangement uses TRBV5-4 and TRBJ2-1, with D unclear. CDR1 is SGHNT, CDR2 YYREEE, per germline (reference sequence). There are 12 residues in the CDR3. The V end was cut by 1 base, the J end by 8 bases, with 7 bases between. The CDR3: CASSLKSDEQFF. DNA for the CDR3: TGTGCCAGCAGCTTGAAGTCGGATGAGCAGTTCTTC.

This sequence joins TRBV7-9 and TRBJ1-5, with D perhaps matching TRBD1 (5 bases). This CDR3 spans 14 amino acids. Trimming shortened V by 4 bases and J by 8 bases, and 15 bases separated the two germline ends. In germline, CDR1 is SEHNR, CDR2 FQNEAQ (reference sequence). The CDR3 bases are TGTGCCAGCAGCTCCGGGGGGGAGGACAAGCCCCAGCATTTT. Translated: CASSSGGEDKPQHF.

This CDR3 is CASSQELGTQYF. In DNA form, the CDR3 reads TGCGCCAGCAGCCAAGAACTAGGGACCCAGTACTTC. V and J are TRBV4-1 and TRBJ2-5; D is perhaps TRBD2 (5 bases). Trimming shortened V by 0 bases and J by 7 bases, and 6 bases separated the two germline ends. The germline gives CDR1 MGHRA, CDR2 YSYEKL. The CDR3 sequence is 12 residues long.

The rearrangement joins TRBV5-4 to TRBJ1-1; possibly TRBD1 for D (5 bases). The CDR3 totals 15 residues. Germline-derived CDR1 and CDR2 are SGHNT and YYREEE (reference sequence). The V gene lost 5 bases and the J gene lost 4 bases, with 18 bases spanning the gap. The CDR3, as DNA: TGTGCCAGCAGTGCTTGGATTCCTGGGGGCACTGAAGCTTTCTTT. Protein product: CASSAWIPGGTEAFF.

This chain uses TRBV10-3 with TRBJ2-3; 8 positions agree with TRBD1. Germline CDR1 and CDR2: ENHRY and SYGVKD. After removal of 6 bases from V and 8 bases from J, the junction contained 7 bases not matched to a gene. The CDR3 totals 13 residues. The CDR3 DNA reads as TGTGCCATCAGCTCGAGACAGGGGCCTACGCAGTATTTT. This codes for CAISSRQGPTQYF.

This chain connects TRBV18 to TRBJ2-1, with a tentative D call TRBD2 (6 bases). The ends were cut back, 4 bases at V and 4 bases at J, with 11 bases in the middle. Germline V lookup: CDR1 KGHSH, CDR2 LQKENI. This CDR3 spans 14 amino acids. CDR3 sequence reads: CASSRGGAYNEQFF. Written as DNA, the CDR3 is TGTGCCAGCTCACGGGGAGGAGCATACAATGAGCAGTTCTTC.

V gene TRBV19 combines with J gene TRBJ1-2; maybe TRBD1 (6 bases). Per germline, CDR1 LNHDA and CDR2 SQIVND (reference sequence). This CDR3 region has 14 residues. Trimming took 0 bases from V and 4 from J, leaving 9 bases between them. CDR3 loop: CASSIEQGIYGYTF. CDR3 bases: TGTGCCAGTAGTATAGAGCAGGGGATCTATGGCTACACCTTC.

The rearrangement uses TRBV19 and TRBJ1-2, with 8 bases fitting TRBD1. CDR1 and CDR2 from the germline V gene are LNHDA and SQIVND (reference sequence). Trimming removed 3 bases from V and 7 bases from J; junction bases left unmatched: 7. CDR3 size: 14 residues. The CDR3 DNA sequence: TGTGCCAGTAGTATCGGCCAGGGGGCGGGTGGCTACACCTTC. Protein: CASSIGQGAGGYTF.

The V gene is TRBV6-5, the J gene TRBJ1-5; tentatively, D is TRBD1 (5 bases). This CDR3 spans 15 amino acids. Between the trimmed V and J ends, which lost 6 bases and 0 bases, there was a span of 12 bases. Germline CDR1 MNHEY, CDR2 SVGAGI. The CDR3 is CASRIDSYSNQPQHF. In nucleotides, the CDR3 is TGTGCCAGCAGAATAGACAGTTATAGCAATCAGCCCCAGCATTTT.

The rearrangement links TRBV6-1 to TRBJ1-2; D possibly corresponds to TRBD1 (5 bases). Trimming stripped 10 bases from V and 4 bases from J, with 19 bases between. The germline CDR1 and CDR2 sequences are MNHNS and SASEGT. This CDR3 contains 14 residues. The CDR3 protein is CATRDAQGLYGYTF. The CDR3, as DNA: TGTGCCACCCGGGACGCTCAAGGACTCTATGGCTACACCTTC.

The chain recombines TRBV5-1 with TRBJ1-4; 9 bases fit TRBD1. Germline V gene data show CDR1 as SGHRS and CDR2 as YFSETQ. CDR3 length: 15 amino acids. Trimming took 0 bases from V and 5 from J; bases not matched to a gene: 2. This chain's CDR3 is CASSLVGTGNEKLFF. CDR3 DNA: TGCGCCAGCAGCTTGGTAGGGACAGGGAATGAAAAACTGTTTTTT.

This sequence joins TRBV2 and TRBJ2-5, with D perhaps TRBD1 (6 bases). The CDR3 has 13 amino acids. Germline lookup yields CDR1 SNHLY and CDR2 FYNNEI. V shed 7 bases and J shed 5 bases, with 14 bases lying between them. The CDR3 DNA reads TGTGCCAGCATAAGGGGGTATGGGGAGACCCAGTACTTC. Protein: CASIRGYGETQYF.

The CDR3 DNA follows: TGTGCCAGCAGCTCCCCGCCAGGCAACACTGAAGCTTTCTTT. Its protein is CASSSPPGNTEAFF. V gene TRBV28 combines with J gene TRBJ1-1; D not certain. V was clipped by 6 bases and J by 2 bases, with 13 bases between them. The CDR3 length is 14 residues. CDR1 and CDR2 from the germline V gene are MDHEN and SYDVKM.

This clone was seen more than once but under ten times. The chain is built from TRBV7-9 and TRBJ1-4, with unresolved D. There are 15 residues in the CDR3. CDR1 is SEHNR, CDR2 FQNEAQ, per germline (reference sequence). V was shortened by 3 bases and J by 4 bases, with 12 bases between the two germline ends. DNA for the CDR3: TGTGCCAGCAGCTTGGAAGGGATAAATAATGAAAAACTGTTTTTT. As protein: CASSLEGINNEKLFF.

This rearrangement joins TRBV5-1 to TRBJ1-3; D gene ambiguous. Germline CDR1 and CDR2: SGHRS and YFSETQ. Trimming shortened V by 3 bases and J by 2 bases, and 0 bases separated the two germline ends. CDR3 length equals 11 residues. Written as DNA, the CDR3 is TGCGCCAGCAGCTCTGGAAACACCATATATTTT. This sequence encodes CASSSGNTIYF.

This clone was observed a handful of times. The genes are TRBV29-1 and TRBJ1-5; D ambiguous. Germline V gene sequence: CDR1 SQVTM, CDR2 ANQGSEA. The CDR3 is made up of 14 amino acids. The V and J ends lost 6 bases and 6 bases respectively, with 18 bases between them. CDR3 loop: CSVAPDQGRQPQHF. In nucleotides, the CDR3 is TGCAGCGTCGCCCCCGATCAAGGGCGTCAGCCCCAGCATTTT.

The chain recombines TRBV6-1 with TRBJ1-5; D possibly corresponds to TRBD1 (5 bases). The V gene lost 10 bases and the J gene lost 0 bases, with 13 bases spanning the gap. This CDR3 is 14 amino acids long. Germline CDR1 is MNHNS and CDR2 is SASEGT. The chain's CDR3 is CATRTPYSNQPQHF. The DNA of the CDR3 is TGTGCCACCAGGACACCCTATAGCAATCAGCCCCAGCATTTT.

The chain links TRBV6-6 to TRBJ1-1, with D possibly matching TRBD1 (6 bases). The CDR3 is 13 amino acids. Germline assignment: CDR1 MNHNY and CDR2 SVGAGI (reference sequence). Between the trimmed V and J ends, which lost 7 bases and 1 base, there was a span of 10 bases. In DNA, the CDR3 is TGTGCCAGCACGAGACAGGCGAACACTGAAGCTTTCTTT. Its protein is CASTRQANTEAFF.

CDR3 DNA: TGTGCCAGCAGCTTGGGGACTAGCGGGACGTCAGATACGCAGTATTTT. It yields the protein CASSLGTSGTSDTQYF. The J gene is TRBJ2-3, the V gene TRBV5-8; 12 bases match TRBD2. The CDR3 runs to 16 residues. V lost 0 bases to trimming and J lost 4 bases; unmatched junction nucleotides: 3. In germline, CDR1 is SGHTS, CDR2 YDEGEE.

J is TRBJ2-7 and V is TRBV9; TRBD2 matches at 10 bases. The CDR3 consists of 15 residues. In germline, CDR1 is SGDLS, CDR2 YYNGEE. The V and J ends lost 0 bases and 3 bases, in that order; junction bases with no gene match: 3. The CDR3 sequence: CASSVVSGGIYEQYF. Here the CDR3 DNA reads TGTGCCAGCAGCGTAGTTAGCGGGGGGATCTACGAGCAGTACTTC. Combining the CDR3 with reference TRBV9 and TRBJ2-7 gives the whole variable domain DSGVTQTPKHLITATGQRVTLRCSPRSGDLSVYWYQQSLDQGLQFLIQYYNGEERAKGNILERFSAQQFPDLHSELNLSSLELGDSALYFCASSVVSGGIYEQYFGPGTRLTVT.

The chain joins TRBV6-6 to TRBJ1-5, with D unclear. Per the germline V gene, CDR1 is MNHNY and CDR2 is SVGAGI (reference sequence). Trimming cost V 5 bases and J 0 bases, with 5 bases left between them. The CDR3 totals 13 residues. The CDR3 DNA sequence: TGTGCCAGCAGTGGTTATAGCAATCAGCCCCAGCATTTT. This translates into CASSGYSNQPQHF.